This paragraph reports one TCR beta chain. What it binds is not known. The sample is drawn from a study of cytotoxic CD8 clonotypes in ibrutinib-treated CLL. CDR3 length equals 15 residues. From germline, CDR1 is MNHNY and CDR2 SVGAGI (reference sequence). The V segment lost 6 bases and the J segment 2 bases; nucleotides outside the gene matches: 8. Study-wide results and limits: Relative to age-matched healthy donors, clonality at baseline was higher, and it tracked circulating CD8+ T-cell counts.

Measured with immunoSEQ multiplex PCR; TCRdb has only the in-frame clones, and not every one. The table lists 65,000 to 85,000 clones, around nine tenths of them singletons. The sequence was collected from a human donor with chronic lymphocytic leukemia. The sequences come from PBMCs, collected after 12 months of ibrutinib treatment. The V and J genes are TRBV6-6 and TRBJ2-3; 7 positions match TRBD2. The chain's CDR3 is CASSHEAGNTDTQYF. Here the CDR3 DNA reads TGTGCCAGCAGCCACGAAGCGGGGAACACAGATACGCAGTATTTT.